This T cell receptor (beta chain) was sequenced during a study of blood T cell repertoires in COVID-19. For the study at large: Collection of acute and convalescent COVID-19 samples took place in the United States, Italy and Spain.

Authors' data handling: Estimation of nucleated cell counts was performed using reference gene primer amplification. Measured with immunoSEQ multiplex PCR; TCRdb has only the in-frame clones, and not every one. From that table come the V and J calls and clone size; the DNA was used to work out D and trimming. The profile shows about 400,000 clones, roughly 88% of them singletons. Germline V gives CDR1 KGHDR, CDR2 SFDVKD. The CDR3 covers 11 residues. V lost 6 bases to trimming and J lost 7 bases, with 8 bases between them. This chain links TRBV24-1 with TRBJ1-1, with D uncertain. The sequenced sample consisted of PBMCs or T cells enriched from blood (not recorded which). This sequence was found in a woman aged 25 to 39 with acute COVID-19. CDR3 region: CATSYTSEAFF. CDR3 DNA: TGTGCCACCAGTTATACGAGTGAAGCTTTCTTT.